These 16 T cell receptor beta chains were all obtained from the same sample, sequenced in a study of neurological immune-mediated disorders (dated by TCRdb to about 2019). The method was 5' RACE. Sequenced using an Illumina HiSeq 2500. The public reads were run again by TCRdb, first through fastp at Q25 and then through MiXCR, and only productive beta chains were kept. Rows with one shared CDR3 protein collapse into an entry with the most common genes and DNA. The sample includes about 74,000 distinct CDR3 sequences, with 4% to 6% observed a single time. The ten top clones hold 6% to 9.5% of the sample. The sample taken for sequencing was PBMCs. The receptors were sampled from a man younger than 35 with multiple sclerosis.

This clonotype was seen ten or more times. The V call is TRBV3-1, the J call TRBJ2-5; no clear D gene. The CDR3 has 14 amino acids. CDR1 and CDR2 from the germline V gene are LGHDT and YNNKEL (reference sequence). Trimming left V 1 base short and J 1 base short, with 7 bases between. The CDR3, as DNA: TGTGCCAGCAGCCAAGGTCACATCCAAGAGACCCAGTACTTC. Translation gives CASSQGHIQETQYF.

This clonotype was seen repeatedly, ten times or more. The chain is built from TRBV6-1 and TRBJ2-2; no clear D. Germline V gives CDR1 MNHNS, CDR2 SASEGT. The CDR3 totals 13 residues. V lost 6 bases and J 3 bases, leaving 8 bases between the germline ends. The CDR3 DNA reads as TGTGCCAGCAGGCTCCCCTACACCGGGGAGCTGTTTTTT. Protein product: CASRLPYTGELFF.

Ten or more counts support this clonotype. The chain carries TRBV12-3 or TRBV12-4 and TRBJ2-7; D might be TRBD1 or TRBD2, each matching 5 bases. The CDR3 extends over 13 amino acids. V was shortened by 8 bases and J by 5 bases, with 16 bases between the two germline ends. The CDR3 coding sequence is TGTGCCAGCCGGGGACGGATGTTGGACGAGCAGTACTTC. Translation: CASRGRMLDEQYF.

This clonotype was seen at least ten times. This sequence joins TRBV5-1 and TRBJ2-1; D may correspond to TRBD1 or TRBD2 (5 bases each). The CDR3 has 16 amino acids. V shed 6 bases and J shed 0 bases, with 16 bases lying between them. In germline, CDR1 is SGHRS, CDR2 YFSETQ. DNA for the CDR3: TGCGCCAGCACTAGCCGACCAGGGTCCTCCTACAATGAGCAGTTCTTC. It codes for CASTSRPGSSYNEQFF.

This clonotype has ten or more counts. The rearrangement links TRBV6-5 to TRBJ2-5; 9 bases map to TRBD1. Germline V gene sequence: CDR1 MNHEY, CDR2 SVGAGI. The CDR3 loop spans 20 amino acids. V was clipped by 0 bases and J by 5 bases; unmatched bases: 19. The CDR3 region has the DNA TGTGCCAGCAGTTACTCTCGTCGGGACAGGGTTTGGGGGGCTCCCGAGACCCAGTACTTC. It is translated as CASSYSRRDRVWGAPETQYF.

This clonotype was seen many times. The CDR3 bases are TGTGCCAGCAGTCCGGGGACTAGCGGGACCAATGAGCAGTTCTTC. Translation: CASSPGTSGTNEQFF. The chain uses TRBV12-3 or TRBV12-4 and TRBJ2-1, with 13 bases that match TRBD2. The CDR3 sequence is 15 residues long. V was pared by 5 bases and J by 6 bases, with 4 bases of the junction left unmatched.

In its sample, this clonotype was seen many times. The chain employs TRBV9 and TRBJ2-2; 7 bases map to TRBD2. The junction had 8 bases not matched to a gene; V was cut back by 5 bases and J by 4 bases. The V gene's germline CDR1 is SGDLS and CDR2 YYNGEE. The CDR3 loop spans 15 amino acids. The DNA for the CDR3 is TGTGCCAGCAGACTCGGGCTAGCGGTCACCGGGGAGCTGTTTTTT. It yields the protein CASRLGLAVTGELFF.

This clonotype was detected ten times or more. V is TRBV20-1 and J is TRBJ2-7; TRBD1 aligns across 7 bases. Germline loops: CDR1 DFQATT, CDR2 SNEGSKA (reference sequence). Unmatched junction bases numbered 11, after V lost 6 bases and J lost 6 bases. This CDR3 spans 13 amino acids. CDR3 residues: CSAFGQAALEQYF. The CDR3 coding sequence is TGCAGTGCATTCGGACAGGCTGCTCTCGAGCAGTACTTC.

This clonotype occurred many times. V usage is TRBV20-1 and J usage is TRBJ2-7; D perhaps matches TRBD1 (6 bases). CDR1 is DFQATT and CDR2 is SNEGSKA in the germline V gene (reference sequence). The CDR3 totals 14 residues. Deletions cut 5 bases from V and 0 bases from J, with 14 bases between. For the CDR3, the DNA is TGCAGTGCTGCCAGGCAGGGGCACTCCTACGAGCAGTACTTC. Amino acid sequence: CSAARQGHSYEQYF.

This clonotype was seen at least ten times. The chain has TRBV5-1 and TRBJ2-1; maybe TRBD1 (7 bases). The CDR3 has 15 residues. V was pared by 6 bases and J by 7 bases, with 20 bases between. Germline CDR1 and CDR2: SGHRS and YFSETQ. DNA of the CDR3: TGCGCCAGCAACCCTCAGGGGGGCCGGAGGAATGAGCAGTTCTTC. Translation: CASNPQGGRRNEQFF.

This clonotype was observed many times. This chain joins TRBV5-1 and TRBJ2-4, with 7 bases aligning to TRBD1. From germline, CDR1 is SGHRS and CDR2 YFSETQ. The CDR3 is made up of 17 amino acids. The V segment lost 0 bases and the J segment 0 bases; nucleotides outside the gene matches: 6. CDR3: CASSLDPGGLAKNIQYF. As DNA, the CDR3 is TGCGCCAGCAGCTTGGACCCAGGGGGTTTAGCCAAAAACATTCAGTACTTC. Using reference TRBV5-1 and TRBJ2-4 for the parts outside the CDR3, the full variable domain is KAGVTQTPRYLIKTRGQQVTLSCSPISGHRSVSWYQQTPGQGLQFLFEYFSETQRNKGNFPGRFSGRQFSNSRSEMNVSTLELGDSALYLCASSLDPGGLAKNIQYFGAGTRLSVL.

The chain carries TRBV4-3 and TRBJ2-1; D could derive from TRBD1 or TRBD2 (5 bases each). Trimming shortened V by 1 base and J by 10 bases, and 20 bases separated the two germline ends. Germline CDR1 and CDR2: LGHNA and YSLEER. The CDR3 runs to 16 residues. CDR3 DNA: TGCGCCAGCAGCCAAGGGTGGGGGAGAACGACAATCGAGCAGTTCTTC. This translates into CASSQGWGRTTIEQFF.

At least ten counts were recorded for this clonotype. J is TRBJ1-6 and V is TRBV6-6; perhaps TRBD1 as D (5 bases). CDR3 length equals 13 residues. The germline V and J ends were trimmed by 7 bases and 7 bases, with 11 bases remaining between them. From germline, CDR1 is MNHNY and CDR2 SVGAGI (reference sequence). The CDR3 DNA sequence: TGTGCCAGCACCGGGACGGTCAATTCACCCCTCCACTTT. It is translated as CASTGTVNSPLHF.

The table lists this clonotype with many counts. The chain couples TRBV10-2 to TRBJ2-1; no definite D call. The CDR3 is 16 amino acids. Germline V gene sequence: CDR1 WSHSY, CDR2 SAAADI. Deletions cut 2 bases from V and 6 bases from J, with 17 bases between. The CDR3 region is CASSERILVGSNEQFF. In nucleotides, the CDR3 is TGCGCCAGCAGTGAGAGAATCCTAGTGGGTAGCAATGAGCAGTTCTTC.

In the case of this clonotype: This may arise from a read error, as a much more abundant clone is one base away. This rearrangement joins TRBV7-8 to TRBJ2-7; the match to TRBD1 covers 9 bases. V shed 3 bases and J 7 bases; nucleotides not matched to a gene: 13. Germline V gene data show CDR1 as SGHVS and CDR2 as FQNEAQ. The CDR3 sequence is 16 residues long. The CDR3 is CASSFLPQGANEEQYF. CDR3 nucleotide sequence: TGTGCCAGCAGCTTCCTCCCACAGGGGGCGAACGAAGAGCAGTACTTC. Supplemented by reference TRBV7-8 and TRBJ2-7, the full variable domain reads GAGVSQSPRYKVAKRGQDVALRCDPISGHVSLFWYQQALGQGPEFLTYFQNEAQLDKSGLPSDRFFAERPEGSVSTLKIQRTQQEDSAVYLCASSFLPQGANEEQYFGPGTRLTVT.

Many counts were recorded for this clonotype. The rearrangement links TRBV5-1 to TRBJ1-4, with unresolved D. CDR3 size: 13 residues. Germline V CDR1 and CDR2: SGHRS, YFSETQ. V was clipped by 2 bases and J by 7 bases, with 9 bases between them. CDR3 DNA sequence: TGCGCCAGCAGCTTTGGGATGACTGAAAAACTGTTTTTT. It specifies CASSFGMTEKLFF. The whole variable domain, remainder taken from reference TRBV5-1 and TRBJ1-4, is KAGVTQTPRYLIKTRGQQVTLSCSPISGHRSVSWYQQTPGQGLQFLFEYFSETQRNKGNFPGRFSGRQFSNSRSEMNVSTLELGDSALYLCASSFGMTEKLFFGSGTQLSVL.